This T cell receptor (beta chain) was documented in a study of regulatory T cells in long-lasting Graves disease. Study-wide points: Persistent cases favored TRBV28, TRBJ1-2 and TRBJ2-5. Compared with new cases, persistent Graves' patients showed reduced TCR diversity. New patients shared 970 or so public clonotypes, and persistent patients shared more, with a few thousand.

This clonotype turned up a few times. The antigen is unknown. CDR1 MNHEY and CDR2 SVGEGT come from the germline V gene. This CDR3 has 12 residues. Trimming cost V 7 bases and J 5 bases, with 11 bases left between them. This sample's time point: persistent/refractory GD, antithyroid drugs over 5 years with positive TRAb. Making the TCR library involved RNA that had been extracted from PBMCs. American Thyroid Association guidelines were used to diagnose Graves' disease. Construction of the TCR beta libraries employed iRepertoire HTBI primers in conjunction with Arm-PCR of CDR3 regions. From the multiplex PCR reads, TCRdb called clonotypes with MiXCR, one entry per CDR3 protein. Of some 280,000 distinct CDR3 sequences detected, 20% to 25% appear once; the ten largest clones hold around 50%.

The receptor comes from a female donor with Graves disease. V gene TRBV6-2 or TRBV6-3 combines with J gene TRBJ2-5; TRBD2 might be the D (5 bases). The sample was peripheral blood mononuclear cells (PBMCs), taken when the disease was refractory, from a patient treated with antithyroid drugs. The CDR3 here is CASMDFAETQYF. The CDR3 nucleotides are TGTGCCAGCATGGACTTTGCGGAGACCCAGTACTTC.